This entry features one T cell receptor beta chain sequence. The clone's antigen remains unknown. One base away there is no much larger clone; base qualities are not given. The data were taken from a study of Ad26.COV2.S vaccination and SARS-CoV-2 variants (TCRdb year 2021). Context from the whole study: Donors in the vaccine arm were drawn from COV1001, a multicentre, randomized, double-blind, placebo-controlled phase I-IIa trial testing Ad26.COV2.S in healthy adults. Ad26.COV2.S was given intramuscularly at 5x10^10 or 1x10^11 viral particles, as a single shot or as two shots 56 days apart. Sequencing of the TCRbeta repertoire served to evaluate the specificity and breadth of SARS-CoV-2-reactive T cell receptors following Ad26.COV2.S vaccination. A total of around 32 samples were included in the TCR-sequenced set, comprising roughly 19 Ad26.COV2.S vaccine recipients, 5 placebo recipients and 8 SARS-CoV-2 convalescent individuals. Trial participants were randomized into five groups of five, in which low-dose or high-dose Ad26.COV2.S was given once or twice, or placebo was given on both occasions. Investigators remained blinded to trial group allocation during experiments and outcome assessment.

Including the terminal cysteine and phenylalanine, the CDR3 comprises 15 residues. Just CDR3 DNA is preserved here, 45 bases in frame from base 1. The CDR1 and CDR2 encoded by the germline V gene are SGDLS and YYNGEE. V was cut back by 3 bases and J by 0 bases, leaving a gap of 9 bases between them. Sample treatment or condition, as interpreted from the label and publication: around 19 received Ad26.COV2.S at low or high dose, single or two shots; roughly five received placebo; per-sample allocation not given. Repertoires of vaccine and placebo recipients were sequenced from samples taken on day 63 after the first injection. Between 29 July and 7 August 2020, Cohort 1b enrolled some 25 adults aged 18-55 years at one site in Boston, USA. Ad26.COV2.S consisted of a replication-incompetent adenovirus type 26 vector by which a prefusion-stabilized SARS-CoV-2 spike protein from the original Wuhan strain was expressed.

Overall study outcomes, separate from this receptor: Substantial breadth of spike-specific CD8+ and CD4+ T cell responses was reported after vaccination. Spike-specific TCR breadth was higher in Ad26.COV2.S recipients than in placebo recipients (P = 0.0014). Comparing responses between vaccine doses or regimens was not something the study was powered to do. Non-spike TCR breadth was comparable between vaccine and placebo recipients, consistent with the vaccine containing only spike. The authors noted that total T cell responses may have been underestimated by the TCR breadth and depth analyses.

TCRbeta CDR3 regions were sequenced with the immunoSEQ Assay. After extraction, genomic DNA underwent amplification by bias-controlled multiplex PCR, followed by high-throughput sequencing. The original methods were these. Collapsing and filtering of sequences were performed to quantify the absolute abundance of each unique TCRbeta CDR3 region. T cell fraction was estimated by normalizing TCRbeta template counts to usable DNA, with usable DNA measured through amplification of reference genes found in all nucleated cells. Repertoire TCRs were annotated as SARS-CoV-2-specific when V gene, CDR3 amino acid sequence and J gene were exactly matched to a known reactive TCR set. The reference SARS-CoV-2 TCR set came from MIRA and was filtered for enrichment in COVID-19-positive ImmuneCODE repertoires, removing public or cross-reactive TCRs. Drawing on the MIRA antigens, annotated TCRs were analysed further at the level of specific ORF or position within ORF. Depth was the summed frequency of annotated unique rearrangements, while breadth was defined as annotated unique rearrangements over total unique productive rearrangements. Two-sided Wilcoxon rank-sum tests were used to compare TCR breadth between groups. TCRdb re-hosts the immuneACCESS table, in-frame sequences only. Its copies lack some clones; in the studies checked, an unresolved V gene accounts for under half of them, and the cause for the rest is not known. V, J and clone size derive from that table, while D and trimming were established from the DNA sequence. The sample includes almost 400,000 clones, with about 89% observed a single time. The ten largest account for over 1.5% of the sample.

Sequenced material: peripheral blood, taken in a trial of Ad26.COV2.S vaccine versus placebo. The TCR sequence derives from a person between 18 and 65 years old who received the Ad26.COV2.S COVID-19 vaccine or a placebo. The chain is assembled from TRBV9 and TRBJ1-4, with no confidently assigned D gene. The CDR3 amino acid sequence is: CASSAEQSTNEKLFF. The DNA sequence is as follows: TGTGCCAGCAGCGCAGAACAGTCAACTAATGAAAAACTGTTTTTT.